This T cell receptor beta chain appears in the sequencing data of a study of T cell clonality in common variable immunodeficiency (dated by TCRdb to 2013 to 2016). For sequencing input, CVID and control samples contributed equivalent amounts of genomic DNA. For every sample, a 60 bp segment covering the rearranged TCRbeta CDR3 region was amplified and then sequenced. The immunoSEQ assay, a bias-corrected multiplex PCR with high-throughput sequencing, was employed for TCRbeta amplification. Under the source paper's analysis protocol: Each unique nucleotide sequence was treated as a clone and annotated with V, D and J genes, copy number and frequency. Sequences were labeled productive if in frame, and non-productive if out of frame or containing stop codons. As previously described, clonality was computed from Shannon's entropy. The predicted amino acid sequences of productive clones were used to derive mean CDR3 Kyte-Doolittle hydropathy. Scaled V gene usage was hierarchically clustered using Manhattan distance and complete linkage with the R hclust function. Sharing of clones by CDR3 amino acid sequence was evaluated through resampling of 12 repertoires per group over 100 rounds. The repertoires were searched for around 75 published EBV-specific and fewer than 250 published CMV-specific TCRbeta sequences. After two CVID samples that produced fewer than 10,000 sequences were dropped from the analysis, 42 CVID repertoires remained. This is the immuneACCESS table as TCRdb keeps it, with only in-frame sequences that have V and J called. A part of the clones is gone; compared with another copy, unresolved V genes explain less than half, and the rest is unexplained. That table gives V, J and clone size, and the DNA gave D and trimming. The table notes fewer than 75,000 clones here, none of them singletons. The ten biggest clones cover about 1.5% of the sample.

V loses 4 bases, J loses 6 bases, and the germline ends lie 6 bases apart. Looking up the germline V gene yields CDR1 SGHRS and CDR2 YFSETQ. Reading from cysteine to phenylalanine, the CDR3 counts 11 amino acids. Part of the CDR3 DNA is given, 24 bases translated from base 1. The full study reports these points: According to the authors, finding the cause of the higher clonality in CVID would require sequencing the repertoires of T cell subpopulations. Even though DNA input was the same, control samples had an average of around 75,000 unique sequences each, compared with some 32,000 in CVID samples. Healthy controls shared more TCRbeta clones with each other than CVID subjects shared among themselves (p < 0.0001). Patient heterogeneity within the CVID cohort put limits on correlating repertoire features with clinical complications. CVID TCRbeta sequences reportedly showed fewer deletions and N-nucleotide insertions and lacked highly modified clones with 13 or more V deletions. TCRbeta clonality was higher in CVID subjects than in healthy controls (t-test p = 0.018), and the increase was most characteristic of about a third of subjects.

This clone was counted a few times. What this receptor recognizes is not known. A much larger clone is a single base away; this may be a read error. Sequencing ends 3 residues short of the CDR3 end; the germline J gene provides the rest. Both CVID patients and healthy controls were predominantly of Caucasian heritage. Heparinized peripheral whole blood samples of roughly 5 to 8.5 ml were obtained from each donor. Genomic DNA from adults with common variable immune deficiency (CVID) and from healthy adult controls was used to sequence TCRbeta CDR3 repertoires. The control group comprised around 22 healthy adult volunteers, some 12 female and about 10 male, aged about 20 to 70 years with a mean age of around 32. Diluted blood was density-centrifuged over Hypaque 1077 or Ficoll-Paque to isolate peripheral blood mononuclear cells. Genomic DNA was obtained from unsorted mononuclear cells through either Qiagen column purification or a centrifugation-based method.

This receptor was identified in a person between 18 and 70 years old in good health. Sequencing was carried out using peripheral blood mononuclear cells. The V and J genes are TRBV5-1 and TRBJ2-3; a tentative D call is TRBD1 (6 bases match). The DNA read from the CDR3 is TGCGCCAGCAGCCAGGGGGATACG. Its coded protein is CASSQGDT. The CDR3 in its entirety is CASSQGDTQYF.